This record looks at one TCR beta chain sequence and its context. The antigen this receptor binds is unknown. Base qualities are missing; no much larger clone stands one base away. Including cysteine and phenylalanine, the CDR3 has 13 amino acids. This entry keeps only the CDR3 DNA: 39 bases, framed from base 1. V drops 10 bases and J drops 6 bases, leaving 17 bases in between. As encoded in the germline V gene, CDR1 is ENHRY while CDR2 is SYGVKD. The donors were 40 or so Caucasian individuals from Russia, aged roughly 6 to 100 years, who were systemically healthy. Each donor gave about 9.7 milliliters of peripheral blood, drawn into EDTA-treated Vacutainer tubes. Ficoll-Paque density-gradient centrifugation was used to isolate PBMCs, with at least 6 million per sample. Total RNA was extracted from PBMCs with Trizol reagent, with at least 5.5 micrograms obtained per sample. Naive CD45RAhigh/CD27high T cell percentages were measured by flow cytometry on a PBMC aliquot from every donor.

The library was prepared using 5' RACE. Reads for this sample came from an Illumina HiSeq 2500. A second PCR of roughly 7 to 12 cycles was run with a J-beta primer mix and a sample-barcoded 5' primer. A template-switch 5' adaptor carrying 12 random nucleotides introduced a unique molecular identifier onto each TCR beta cDNA molecule. Each sample yielded at least 3 million CDR3-containing paired-end reads. First-strand cDNA synthesis was performed from all RNA using the Mint cDNA synthesis kit, with priming by a TRBC-specific oligonucleotide. All cDNA was treated with uracil-DNA glycosylase and then went through a first 18-cycle PCR with the universal primers M1SS and BC2_uni_R. Per the original workflow: Each sample was normalized by randomly selecting 1 million high-quality reads, each carrying a distinct molecular identifier. Instead of being binned into consensus sequences, reads with shared molecular identifiers were discarded. CDR3 identification, clonotype clustering and error correction used MiTCR with a Q25 quality threshold and the strictest error-elimination algorithm. Lower-bound total TCR beta diversity was estimated with a nonparametric unseen species model using Euler transformation. In TCRdb, the public reads were trimmed at Q25 with fastp and aligned with MiXCR, with productive beta chains retained. For every CDR3 protein sequence, its rows merge into one entry that carries the most common genes and DNA. TCRdb assigned the V and J calls; the authors' analysis was not used. For this sample the table gives hundreds of thousands of distinct CDR3 sequences, of which roughly 64% were detected only once. The top ten clones comprise approximately 20% of the sample.

The data originate from a study of blood T cells in healthy people across ages (dated by TCRdb to 2014 to 2015). At the level of the whole study: In model experiments, template switching captured roughly one uniquely barcoded TCR beta cDNA molecule for every two T cells. To track age-related changes in TCR beta repertoire diversity, the study relied on deep sequencing normalized with unique cDNA molecular identifiers. Four age groups were formed from the donors: young (average approximately 15 years), middle-aged (roughly 38), aged (roughly 58) and long-lived (less than 85). To avoid experimental bias, donors of different ages were distributed randomly across sequencing lanes. Two additional independent replicas of 1 million unique cDNA reads from the same blood draw were analyzed for two donors (one aged 18 to 30 and one aged 80 or older).

Here is what the overall study found, with its caveats: Conclusive comparison of naive and antigen-experienced compartments was prevented by the profiling of bulk unsorted PBMCs. There was a strong correlation between observed TCR beta diversity and the percentage of naive T cells measured by flow cytometry. As age increased, observed TCR beta diversity per million T cells dropped in a roughly linear way, and a significant reduction was already evident by age around 41. Donor CMV infection status was unknown, potentially confounding age-related changes in expanded clonotypes. Estimates of total diversity based on one million sequenced T cells were considered lower bounds and underestimates. Compared with the aged group, the long-lived group had more naive CD4+ T cells, fewer expanded clones and increased TCR diversity, a pattern suggesting age selection.

Sequenced material: blood. The sequence joins TRBV10-3 to TRBJ2-3; the D gene is perhaps TRBD1, from 5 matching bases. This receptor was obtained from a man aged 25 to 40 in good health. The CDR3 amino acid sequence is: CATLDWGKDTQYF. In nucleotides, the sequence is TGTGCCACTTTAGATTGGGGCAAGGATACGCAGTATTTT.